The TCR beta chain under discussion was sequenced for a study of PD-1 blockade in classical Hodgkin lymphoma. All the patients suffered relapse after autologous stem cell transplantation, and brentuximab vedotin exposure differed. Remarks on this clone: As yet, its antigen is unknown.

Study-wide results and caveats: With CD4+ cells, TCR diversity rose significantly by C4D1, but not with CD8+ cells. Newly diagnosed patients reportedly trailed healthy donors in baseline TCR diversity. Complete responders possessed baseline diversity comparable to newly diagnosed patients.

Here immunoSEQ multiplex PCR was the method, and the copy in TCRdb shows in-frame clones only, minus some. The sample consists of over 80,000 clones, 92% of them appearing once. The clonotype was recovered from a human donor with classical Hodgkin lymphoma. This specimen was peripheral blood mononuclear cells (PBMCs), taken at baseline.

The CDR3 is CAWIRGTTSVANVLTF. The CDR3 DNA follows: TGTGCCTGGATCCGCGGGACTACCTCCGTGGCCAACGTCCTGACTTTC. This chain connects TRBV30 to TRBJ2-6, with 7 bases that match TRBD2. Looked up from germline, CDR1 is GTSNPN and CDR2 is SVGIG (reference sequence). This CDR3 contains 16 residues. V trimming: 4 bases; J trimming: 6 bases; junction bases outside the gene matches: 12.